These 21 T cell receptor beta chains share one sample of origin, sequenced in a study of cytomegalovirus exposure and HLA in healthy donors. This PCR relied on a set of 60 Vbeta primers and 13 Jbeta primers. The data were produced by immunoSEQ multiplex PCR, yet TCRdb's version contains in-frame clones alone and is incomplete. The sample has 200,000 or so clones; approximately 80% are singletons. The material sequenced was PBMCs. Receptors were obtained from a boy between 2 and 10 years old in good health and CMV-seronegative.

This sequence joins TRBV14 and TRBJ2-3, with D unresolved. Trimming pared 4 bases from V and 4 bases from J, leaving 12 bases between. This CDR3 region has 14 residues. Germline lookup yields CDR1 SGHDN and CDR2 FVKESK. The DNA for the CDR3 is TGTGCCAGCAGCCCCCCCGTTGGGCCAGATACGCAGTATTTT. Protein: CASSPPVGPDTQYF. The whole variable domain, filled in from reference TRBV14 and TRBJ2-3, reads EAGVTQFPSHSVIEKGQTVTLRCDPISGHDNLYWYRRVMGKEIKFLLHFVKESKQDESGMPNNRFLAERTGGTYSTLKVQPAELEDSGVYFCASSPPVGPDTQYFGPGTRLTVL.

This clone was detected once. The chain employs TRBV11-3 and TRBJ2-1; a possible D gene is TRBD2 (5 bases). The V and J ends lost 5 bases and 5 bases respectively, with 19 bases between them. This CDR3 contains 16 residues. Germline CDR1 and CDR2: SGHNT and YENEEA. The CDR3 sequence is CASSPTRGSPHNEQFF. The CDR3 nucleotides read TGTGCCAGCAGCCCTACGAGAGGGTCGCCCCACAATGAGCAGTTCTTC. Looking up the rest from reference TRBV11-3 and TRBJ2-1 gives the full variable domain: EAGVVQSPRYKIIEKKQPVAFWCNPISGHNTLYWYLQNLGQGPELLIRYENEEAVDDSQLPKDRFSAERLKGVDSTLKIQPAELGDSAVYLCASSPTRGSPHNEQFFGPGTRLTVL.

This clone was found a few times. The rearrangement uses TRBV19 and TRBJ1-1; TRBD1 is a possible D gene (5 bases). This CDR3 is 15 amino acids long. Per germline, CDR1 LNHDA and CDR2 SQIVND (reference sequence). The V end was cut by 1 base, the J end by 7 bases, with 16 bases between. CDR3: CASSIASRGRGEAFF. The DNA for the CDR3 is TGTGCCAGTAGTATAGCGAGTCGGGGGAGGGGTGAAGCTTTCTTT. Using reference TRBV19 and TRBJ1-1 for the parts outside the CDR3, the full variable domain is DGGITQSPKYLFRKEGQNVTLSCEQNLNHDAMYWYRQDPGQGLRLIYYSQIVNDFQKGDIAEGYSVSREKKESFPLTVTSAQKNPTAFYLCASSIASRGRGEAFFGQGTRLTVV.

V and J are TRBV7-6 and TRBJ2-1, with 15 bases that match TRBD2. There are 17 residues in the CDR3. Germline CDR1 is SGHVS and CDR2 is FNYEAQ. Germline trimming cut 5 bases from V and 7 bases from J; bases unmatched to any gene: 9. CDR3 in DNA: TGTGCCAGCAGCCCTGAAGCCGGGACTAGCGGGGGGAATGAGCAGTTCTTC. Translating gives CASSPEAGTSGGNEQFF.

The chain employs TRBV5-1 and TRBJ1-1; 8 bases align to TRBD1. V shed 5 bases and J 4 bases; nucleotides not matched to a gene: 1. CDR3 length: 12 amino acids. The germline gives CDR1 SGHRS, CDR2 YFSETQ. CDR3 sequence (DNA): TGCGCCAGCAGGGACAGGGTCACTGAAGCTTTCTTT. Its protein product is CASRDRVTEAFF. Looking up the rest from reference TRBV5-1 and TRBJ1-1 gives the full variable domain: KAGVTQTPRYLIKTRGQQVTLSCSPISGHRSVSWYQQTPGQGLQFLFEYFSETQRNKGNFPGRFSGRQFSNSRSEMNVSTLELGDSALYLCASRDRVTEAFFGQGTRLTVV.

The DNA for the CDR3 is TGTGCCAGCAGTGAAGAAGCGGGAGTCCCCTCCGAGCAGTACTTC. Encoded protein: CASSEEAGVPSEQYF. This chain joins TRBV25-1 and TRBJ2-7; 8 positions agree with TRBD2. From germline, CDR1 is MGHDK and CDR2 SYGVNS. The ends lost 2 bases at V and 6 bases at J; junction bases unmatched: 9. The CDR3 extends over 15 amino acids.

The V call is TRBV5-6, the J call TRBJ2-3; TRBD2 is a possible D gene (5 bases). Germline V gene lookup returns CDR1 SGHDT and CDR2 YYEEEE. Trimming removed 0 bases at V and 3 bases at J, with 11 bases between. The CDR3 has 15 amino acids. The CDR3 loop reads CASSLGGLGTDTQYF. The CDR3 DNA follows: TGTGCCAGCAGCTTGGGAGGGTTAGGAACAGATACGCAGTATTTT.

The rearrangement uses TRBV15 and TRBJ2-5, with D maybe TRBD1 (7 bases). This CDR3 is 15 amino acids long. V was trimmed by 0 bases and J by 5 bases, leaving 13 bases between them. Germline V gene lookup returns CDR1 LNHNV and CDR2 YYDKDF (reference sequence). The CDR3 region is CATSRDYQGGETQYF. The CDR3 coding sequence is TGTGCCACCAGCAGAGATTACCAGGGGGGTGAGACCCAGTACTTC. The variable domain in full, with the rest retrieved from reference TRBV15 and TRBJ2-5, is DAMVIQNPRYQVTQFGKPVTLSCSQTLNHNVMYWYQQKSSQAPKLLFHYYDKDFNNEADTPDNFQSRRPNTSFCFLDIRSPGLGDTAMYLCATSRDYQGGETQYFGPGTRLLVL.

The V call is TRBV5-6, the J call TRBJ2-3; D not resolved. The CDR3 is 12 residues long. V was shortened by 2 bases and J by 3 bases, with 4 bases between the two germline ends. Germline V gene sequence: CDR1 SGHDT, CDR2 YYEEEE. For the CDR3, the DNA is TGTGCCAGCAGCTTACTTACAGATACGCAGTATTTT. As protein: CASSLLTDTQYF.

V gene TRBV29-1 combines with J gene TRBJ1-2, with a tentative D call TRBD1 (6 bases). This CDR3 comprises 13 residues. The V gene lost 4 bases and the J gene lost 4 bases, with 13 bases spanning the gap. Germline assignment: CDR1 SQVTM and CDR2 ANQGSEA. CDR3 nucleotide sequence: TGCAGCGTTGTTTCAGGGGACGCCTATGGCTACACCTTC. It yields the protein CSVVSGDAYGYTF.

This rearrangement joins TRBV6-5 to TRBJ1-2; D unresolved. CDR3 length: 12 residues. In germline, CDR1 is MNHEY, CDR2 SVGAGI. The V gene lost 4 bases and the J gene lost 6 bases, with 9 bases spanning the gap. CDR3 coding DNA: TGTGCCAGCAGTTTCCTCGGGGATGGCTACACCTTC. This encodes CASSFLGDGYTF.

The J gene is TRBJ2-7, the V gene TRBV30; 7 bases agree with TRBD1. V dropped 4 bases and J dropped 5; count of bases not matched to a gene: 11. The CDR3 has 14 residues. Germline lookup yields CDR1 GTSNPN and CDR2 SVGIG (reference sequence). The CDR3, as DNA: TGTGCCTGGAACCAGGGGGTCGGACTCAACGAGCAGTACTTC. Its translation: CAWNQGVGLNEQYF.

This chain links TRBV5-4 with TRBJ2-7, with TRBD2 matching 7 bases. Germline-derived CDR1 and CDR2 are SGHNT and YYREEE (reference sequence). The junction had 15 bases not matched to a gene; V was cut back by 5 bases and J by 7 bases. CDR3 length equals 15 residues. The CDR3, as DNA: TGTGCCAGCAGGGGATACGGTGACCCCGGGGGGGAGCAGTACTTC. Its translation: CASRGYGDPGGEQYF.

The V and J genes are TRBV7-2 and TRBJ2-3; maybe TRBD2 (5 bases). V was pared by 3 bases and J by 5 bases, with 6 bases between. The CDR3 has 12 residues. The germline CDR1 and CDR2 sequences are SGHTA and FQGNSA. This chain's CDR3 is CASSFRGDTQYF. In nucleotides, the CDR3 is TGTGCCAGCAGCTTTCGGGGAGATACGCAGTATTTT.

This clone showed up just once. This rearrangement joins TRBV9 to TRBJ2-3, with TRBD2 matching over 16 bases. Trimming cost V 2 bases and J 1 base; bases outside gene matches: 7. The CDR3 spans 19 residues. From germline, CDR1 is SGDLS and CDR2 YYNGEE. The CDR3 is CASSVLMGLAGGRTDTQYF. In DNA, the CDR3 is TGTGCCAGCAGCGTCCTCATGGGACTAGCGGGAGGGCGCACAGATACGCAGTATTTT.

The count of this clone is one. This chain connects TRBV21-1 to TRBJ2-5; TRBD2, the table's D call, lacks a check against the DNA. TRBV21-1 is annotated as a pseudogene. The CDR3 is 17 amino acids. The CDR3: CASSRRTSGRGWETQYF. In nucleotides, the CDR3 is TGTGCCAGCAGCCGCCGGACTAGCGGGAGGGGATGGGAGACCCAGTACTTC.

V gene TRBV11-2 combines with J gene TRBJ1-3, with 7 positions matching TRBD1. From germline, CDR1 is SGHAT and CDR2 FQNNGV. With 3 bases clipped from V and 0 bases from J, the junction kept 2 bases outside the gene matches. The CDR3 runs to 15 residues. In nucleotides, the CDR3 is TGTGCCAGCAGCTTCACAGGGGTCTCTGGAAACACCATATATTTT. It translates to CASSFTGVSGNTIYF.

This clone was seen once. The chain recombines TRBV29-1 with TRBJ1-4; D not certain. CDR3 size: 14 residues. Germline V CDR1 and CDR2: SQVTM, ANQGSEA. The V gene lost 1 base and the J gene lost 7 bases, with 13 bases spanning the gap. The CDR3 is CSVEGPTEGEKLFF. The CDR3 nucleotides are TGCAGCGTTGAAGGGCCTACAGAGGGTGAAAAACTGTTTTTT.

This clone has more than one count but fewer than ten. V gene TRBV4-1 combines with J gene TRBJ1-1; 9 nucleotides match TRBD1. With 4 bases clipped from V and 2 bases from J, the junction kept 5 bases outside the gene matches. CDR1 and CDR2 (germline): MGHRA, YSYEKL. This CDR3 is built from 15 residues. The CDR3 bases are TGCGCCAGCAGCCTACCGGGACAGGGTAACACTGAAGCTTTCTTT. It codes for CASSLPGQGNTEAFF.

The V gene is TRBV6-1, the J gene TRBJ1-1; perhaps TRBD1 as D (6 bases). Per germline, CDR1 MNHNS and CDR2 SASEGT. The V end was cut by 3 bases, the J end by 4 bases, with 9 bases between. There are 13 residues in the CDR3. The CDR3 DNA reads as TGTGCCAGCAGTGAGTGGGGGCTCACTGAAGCTTTCTTT. Amino acids: CASSEWGLTEAFF.

In its sample, this clone was seen a few times. The chain couples TRBV5-1 to TRBJ2-3; D call uncertain. The CDR3 extends over 12 amino acids. Germline CDR1 reads SGHRS; CDR2 reads YFSETQ. Trimming removed 0 bases at V and 4 bases at J, with 3 bases between. The CDR3 loop is CASSLDSDTQYF. CDR3 nucleotide sequence: TGCGCCAGCAGCTTGGACTCAGATACGCAGTATTTT.